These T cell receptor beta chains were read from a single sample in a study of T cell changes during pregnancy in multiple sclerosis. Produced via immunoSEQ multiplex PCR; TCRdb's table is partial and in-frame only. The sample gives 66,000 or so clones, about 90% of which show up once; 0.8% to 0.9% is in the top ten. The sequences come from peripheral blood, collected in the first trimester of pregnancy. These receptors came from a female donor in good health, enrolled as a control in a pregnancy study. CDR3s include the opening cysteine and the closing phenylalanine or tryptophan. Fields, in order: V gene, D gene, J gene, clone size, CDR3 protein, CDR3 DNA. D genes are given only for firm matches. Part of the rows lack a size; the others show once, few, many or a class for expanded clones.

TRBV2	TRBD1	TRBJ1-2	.	CASSELAGGVYGYTF	TGTGCCAGCAGTGAATTGGCAGGGGGCGTCTATGGCTACACCTTC
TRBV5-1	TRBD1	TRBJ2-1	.	CASSPGTGGSYNEQFF	TGCGCCAGCAGCCCCGGGACAGGAGGCTCCTACAATGAGCAGTTCTTC
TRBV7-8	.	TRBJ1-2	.	CASSPDSNYGYTF	TGTGCCAGCAGCCCTGACAGTAACTATGGCTACACCTTC
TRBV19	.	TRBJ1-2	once	CASSTGQHFYGYTF	TGTGCCAGTAGTACAGGACAGCACTTCTATGGCTACACCTTC
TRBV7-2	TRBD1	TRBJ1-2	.	CASSPVEGARGYTF	TGTGCCAGCAGCCCGGTGGAGGGGGCGCGCGGCTACACCTTC
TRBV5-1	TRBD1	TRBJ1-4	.	CASSRSDRGNEKLFF	TGCGCCAGCAGCAGATCTGACAGGGGTAACGAAAAACTGTTTTTT
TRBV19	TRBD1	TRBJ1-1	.	CASIGQGKNTEAFF	TGTGCCAGTATTGGACAGGGGAAGAACACTGAAGCTTTCTTT
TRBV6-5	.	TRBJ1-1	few	CASSYGRVNTEAFF	TGTGCCAGCAGTTACGGGCGGGTGAACACTGAAGCTTTCTTT
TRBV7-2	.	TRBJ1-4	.	CASSGPGNPNEKLFF	TGTGCCAGCAGCGGCCCGGGAAACCCGAATGAAAAACTGTTTTTT
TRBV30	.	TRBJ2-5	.	CAWSSLRPRETQYF	TGTGCCTGGAGTTCGTTGCGTCCTAGGGAGACCCAGTACTTC
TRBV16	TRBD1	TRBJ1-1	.	CASSQGTVGGTEAFF	TGTGCCAGCAGCCAAGGGACAGTGGGGGGTACTGAAGCTTTCTTT
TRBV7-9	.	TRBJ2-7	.	CASSQGGGEQYF	TGTGCCAGCAGCCAAGGGGGGGGCGAGCAGTACTTC
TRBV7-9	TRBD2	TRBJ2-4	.	CASSLGAGLAVYIQYF	TGTGCCAGCAGCTTAGGGGCCGGACTAGCGGTATACATTCAGTACTTC
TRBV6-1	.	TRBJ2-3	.	CASSDIADTQYF	TGTGCCAGCAGTGATATAGCAGATACGCAGTATTTT